This T cell receptor (beta chain) was documented in a study of early T cells in non-severe SARS-CoV-2 infection. Points from the study as a whole: The VDJdb matching leaned toward anti-spike CD8 responses and overlooked private and CD4 specificities.

Attachment of unique molecular identifiers was made to individual cDNA molecules. MiXCR, run by TCRdb on the 5' RACE reads, gives a single entry per CDR3 protein. The sample lists around 58,000 distinct CDR3 sequences; more than 12% were seen once. Regarding this clonotype: As yet, its antigen is unknown.

The CDR3 is 13 amino acids. The V gene end was trimmed by 3 bases and the J gene end by 10 bases; junction bases not matched to a gene: 3. This material consisted of whole blood, taken at baseline. The clonotype originates from an adult who was a healthcare worker with PCR-confirmed SARS-CoV-2 infection or an uninfected control (not recorded which). The V and J genes are TRBV12-3 or TRBV12-4 and TRBJ1-1; 12 bases align to TRBD1. The CDR3 sequence: CASSFGTGGVAFF. The CDR3 bases are TGTGCCAGCAGTTTTGGGACAGGGGGCGTAGCTTTCTTT.